This T cell receptor beta chain was identified during a study of cytomegalovirus exposure and HLA in healthy donors. For the study at large: Earlier, 150 million to 200 million T cells were analyzed, and some 120 million unique TCR beta sequences were found among them.

Whole-study results and caveats: Some V segments could not be told apart, so they were left out, TRBV6-2 and TRBV6-3 among them. When a later analysis was performed, an Asian-associated ancestry cluster reportedly had fewer N-insertions than the roughly 690-donor mean.

As for this clone: Its cognate antigen is unknown.

With 5 bases removed from V and 4 bases from J, the gap between germline ends came to 12 bases. The CDR3 is 14 residues long. From germline, CDR1 is SGHRS and CDR2 YFSETQ. It was with 60 Vbeta and 13 Jbeta primers that the PCR ran. Measured with immunoSEQ multiplex PCR; TCRdb has only the in-frame clones, and not every one. The table shows about 150,000 clones, with 80% occurring only once. Nominal health characterized the donors when sampled, though unrecorded immune exposures were likely. The rearrangement links TRBV5-1 to TRBJ2-2; D is possibly TRBD2 (5 bases). The TCR was taken from a woman aged 40 to 55 in good health and CMV-seropositive. What was sequenced was PBMCs. The CDR3 DNA reads as TGCGCCAGCAGACTTATTGAGGGCACCGGGGAGCTGTTTTTT. This encodes CASRLIEGTGELFF.